This TCR beta chain was sequenced in a study of T-cell reconstitution after alpha-beta-depleted transplantation in children (dated by TCRdb to between 2015 and 2016). The study in broad terms: The study quantitatively tracked T-cell immune reconstitution after TCRalphabeta/CD19-depleted allogeneic hematopoietic cell transplantation in children using TCR repertoire profiling. Findings and caveats that apply to the study as a whole: Over the following months the frequencies of hyperexpanded clones went down, and after one year T-cell counts and TCRbeta diversity were mostly credited to newly produced T cells. In some patients, high TCRbeta diversity at day 60 was attributed to recipient T cells and intrathymic progenitors that had survived conditioning. About two months after transplant, the apparently early recovery of alphabetaT-cell counts reportedly depended on just several hundred clones that had expanded rapidly and came from non-depleted graft cells.

The cysteine opens and the phenylalanine closes a CDR3 of 14 amino acids. The sequence is cut down to CDR3 DNA, 42 bases in frame from base 1. The germline V and J ends show losses of 5 bases and 4 bases respectively, and no gene match explains 8 bases of the junction. The CDR1 and CDR2 encoded by the germline V gene (reference sequence) are DFQATT and SNEGSKA. This clonotype was detected many times. Its antigen is still unknown. No quality values exist for individual bases; no much larger clone is one base distant. The library was produced with PCR. Sequencer: Illumina HiSeq 2500. TCR libraries were prepared with molecular barcoding, using unique molecular identifiers to normalize TCRbeta repertoire quantification. TCRdb applied fastp at Q25 and MiXCR to the public reads, then kept only in-frame beta chains. Rows matching on CDR3 protein sequence are summarized as one entry with the most common DNA and genes. The sample data list 150,000 to 200,000 distinct CDR3 sequences, and over 8.5% of these were observed just once. The top ten hold approximately 13% of the sample.

Per the publication, the treatment or condition label means: allogeneic hematopoietic cell transplantation with graft depleted of TCRalphabeta T cells and CD19 B cells. Transplant recipients were children who received TCRalphabeta/CD19-depleted allogeneic hematopoietic cell grafts. The clonotype was recovered from a boy aged 2 to 10 with acute myeloid leukemia, due to receive a stem cell transplant. The starting material was PBMCs, obtained before TCRalphabeta/CD19-depleted stem cell transplant. The chain employs TRBV20-1 and TRBJ2-5; 9 bases in between match TRBD1. The CDR3 is CSARRTGVVETQYF. The sequence in DNA is TGCAGTGCTCGAAGGACAGGGGTGGTAGAGACCCAGTACTTC.